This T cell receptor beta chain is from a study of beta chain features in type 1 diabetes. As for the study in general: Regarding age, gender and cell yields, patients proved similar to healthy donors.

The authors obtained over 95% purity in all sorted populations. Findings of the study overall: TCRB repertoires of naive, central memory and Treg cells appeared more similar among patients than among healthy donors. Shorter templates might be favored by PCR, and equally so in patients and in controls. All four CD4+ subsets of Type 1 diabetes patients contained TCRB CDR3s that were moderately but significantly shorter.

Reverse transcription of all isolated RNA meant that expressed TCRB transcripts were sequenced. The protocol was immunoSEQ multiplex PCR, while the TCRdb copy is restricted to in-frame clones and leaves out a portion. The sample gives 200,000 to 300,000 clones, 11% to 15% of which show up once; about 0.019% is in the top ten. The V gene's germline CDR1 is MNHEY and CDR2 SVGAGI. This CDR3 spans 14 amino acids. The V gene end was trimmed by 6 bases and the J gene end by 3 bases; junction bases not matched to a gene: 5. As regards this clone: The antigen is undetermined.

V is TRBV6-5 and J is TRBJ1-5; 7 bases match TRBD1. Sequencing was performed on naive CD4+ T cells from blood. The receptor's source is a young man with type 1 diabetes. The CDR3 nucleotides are TGTGCCAGCAGGGCCACAGGGGACAATCAGCCCCAGCATTTT. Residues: CASRATGDNQPQHF.